This T cell receptor beta chain is from a study of T cells in Graves' hyperthyroidism and ophthalmopathy. Study observations and caveats: Model predictions of ophthalmopathy came a median approximately 6.5 months before onset. A 13 V-J model separated ophthalmopathy from stable hyperthyroidism.

From RNA transcripts, TCR beta CDR3 regions were amplified. Initially, a first-round RT-PCR of the TCR CDR3 employed the HTBI primer set. TCRdb itself ran the multiplex PCR reads through MiXCR, one entry per CDR3 protein. This table has approximately 420,000 distinct CDR3 sequences, about 16% appearing once. V lost 3 bases and J 9 bases, leaving 3 bases between the germline ends. Germline CDR1 reads SQVTM; CDR2 reads ANQGSEA. The CDR3 runs 9 residues. Subjects aged 18 to 65 presented with newly diagnosed hyperthyroidism of less than 2 months' duration. Patients were excluded because of uncontrolled infection, other autoimmune disease, pregnancy or lactation. Details on this clonotype: Its antigen is undetermined.

This TCR came from a woman aged 30 to 39 with Graves' hyperthyroidism. The chain has TRBV29-1 and TRBJ2-1, with D unclear. Sequenced: blood. CDR3 DNA: TGCAGCGTTGACTTTGAGCAGTTCTTC. It translates to CSVDFEQFF.